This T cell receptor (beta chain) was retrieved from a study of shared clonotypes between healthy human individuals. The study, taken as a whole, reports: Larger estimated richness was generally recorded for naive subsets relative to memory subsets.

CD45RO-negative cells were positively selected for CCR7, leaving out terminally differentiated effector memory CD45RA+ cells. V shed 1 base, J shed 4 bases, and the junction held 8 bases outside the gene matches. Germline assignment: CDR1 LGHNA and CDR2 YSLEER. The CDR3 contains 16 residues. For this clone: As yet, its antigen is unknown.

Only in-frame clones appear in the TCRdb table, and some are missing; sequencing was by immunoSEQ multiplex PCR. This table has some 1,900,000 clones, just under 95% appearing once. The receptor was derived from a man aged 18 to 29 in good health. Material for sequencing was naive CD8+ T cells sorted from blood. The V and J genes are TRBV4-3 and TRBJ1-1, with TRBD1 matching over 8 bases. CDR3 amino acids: CASSQGTGFGSTEAFF. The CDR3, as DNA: TGCGCCAGCAGCCAAGGGACAGGGTTTGGGAGCACTGAAGCTTTCTTT.